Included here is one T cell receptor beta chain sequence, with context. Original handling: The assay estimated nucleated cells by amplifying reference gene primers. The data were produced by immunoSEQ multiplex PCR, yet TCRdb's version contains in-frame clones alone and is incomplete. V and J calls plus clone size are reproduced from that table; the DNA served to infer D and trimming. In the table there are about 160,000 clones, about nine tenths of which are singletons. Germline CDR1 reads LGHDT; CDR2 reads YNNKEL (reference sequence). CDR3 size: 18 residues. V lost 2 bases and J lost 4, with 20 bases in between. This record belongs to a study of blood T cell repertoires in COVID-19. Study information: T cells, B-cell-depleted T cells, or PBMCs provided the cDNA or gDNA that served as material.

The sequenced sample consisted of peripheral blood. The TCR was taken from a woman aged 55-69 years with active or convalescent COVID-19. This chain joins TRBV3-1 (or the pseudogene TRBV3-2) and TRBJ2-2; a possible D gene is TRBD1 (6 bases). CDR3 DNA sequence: TGTGCCAGCAGCCAACCTACAGGGACGGGCTCGGGCACCGGGGAGCTGTTTTTT. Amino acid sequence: CASSQPTGTGSGTGELFF.